Sequencing of this T cell receptor (beta chain) was carried out in a study of blood T cell repertoires in COVID-19. Trimming took 5 bases from V and 10 from J; bases not matched to a gene: 6. Germline V CDR1 and CDR2: SQVTM, ANQGSEA. The CDR3 is 13 residues long. The authors' processing: Estimation of nucleated cell counts relied on the amplification of reference gene primers. TCRdb's table, derived via immunoSEQ multiplex PCR, lists solely in-frame clones and lacks some. Clone size and V and J calls were adopted from that table, with D and trimming inferred from the DNA. This table has about 160,000 clones, roughly 78% appearing once.

The chain uses TRBV29-1 and TRBJ2-1, with 12 bases that match TRBD1. The clonotype originates from a human donor with acute or convalescent COVID-19. The donor label of this sample is uncertain. The sample taken for sequencing was peripheral blood. The CDR3 sequence is CSVTGQGAKEQFF. CDR3 bases: TGCAGCGTTACGGGACAGGGGGCGAAAGAGCAGTTCTTC.